The 23 T cell receptor beta chains reported below all come from one sample, sequenced in a study of vaccination effects on CD4 cells after COVID-19. Sequencing was preceded by expansion of antigen-specific CD4+ T cells with viral peptide pools in the ViraFEST assay. After roughly eleven days in culture, the CD4+ T cells were isolated. All participants had two doses of either the BNT162b2 or mRNA-1273 vaccine. TCRdb keeps only in-frame clones here, not all; method: immunoSEQ multiplex PCR. There are 20,000 to 25,000 clones in the sample; around four fifths occur only once, and less than 9% lies in the top ten. Antigen specificity for these receptors is unknown. The sample was CD4+ T cells from PBMCs cultured with SARS-CoV-2 spike peptides, taken after COVID-19 vaccination. These receptors came from a human donor who received a COVID-19 vaccine.

The V gene is TRBV27, the J gene TRBJ1-2, with 7 bases matching TRBD1. Germline V gene sequence: CDR1 MNHEY, CDR2 SMNVEV (reference sequence). Trimming at V came to 1 base and at J to 8 bases, leaving 4 bases not matched to a gene. CDR3 length: 13 amino acids. CDR3 DNA sequence: TGTGCCAGCAGTTTATTAGGGGGCTCAGGCTACACCTTC. Translating it yields CASSLLGGSGYTF.

CDR3: CASSLDLDAASGNTIYF. The DNA of the CDR3 is TGTGCCAGCAGCTTGGACCTTGACGCGGCCTCTGGAAACACCATATATTTT. The chain recombines TRBV5-6 with TRBJ1-3; D is unresolved. Trimming took 0 bases from V and 0 from J, leaving 13 bases between them. Germline lookup yields CDR1 SGHDT and CDR2 YYEEEE. There are 17 residues in the CDR3. Drawing the rest from reference TRBV5-6 and TRBJ1-3, the complete variable domain is DAGVTQSPTHLIKTRGQQVTLRCSPKSGHDTVSWYQQALGQGPQFIFQYYEEEERQRGNFPDRFSGHQFPNYSSELNVNALLLGDSALYLCASSLDLDAASGNTIYFGEGSWLTVV.

The chain joins TRBV2 to TRBJ2-5; TRBD1 matches 7 bases. This CDR3 has 12 amino acids. Trimming cost V 8 bases and J 5 bases; bases outside gene matches: 5. CDR1 and CDR2 from the germline V gene are SNHLY and FYNNEI. For the CDR3, the DNA is TGTGCCAGCGGACAGGAATATGAGACCCAGTACTTC. Protein sequence: CASGQEYETQYF. The variable domain in full, completed from reference TRBV2 and TRBJ2-5, reads EPEVTQTPSHQVTQMGQEVILRCVPISNHLYFYWYRQILGQKVEFLVSFYNNEISEKSEIFDDQFSVERPDGSNFTLKIRSTKLEDSAMYFCASGQEYETQYFGPGTRLLVL.

The count of this clone is one. The chain combines TRBV4-1 with TRBJ2-5; TRBD1 matches at 7 bases. Trimming removed 4 bases from V and 0 bases from J; junction bases left unmatched: 8. CDR1 MGHRA and CDR2 YSYEKL come from the germline V gene. The CDR3 has 16 amino acids. DNA for the CDR3: TGCGCCAGCAGCCTCCCCAGGGGGTTTGACCAAGAGACCCAGTACTTC. Residues: CASSLPRGFDQETQYF.

The chain uses TRBV2 and TRBJ2-3; 9 nucleotides match TRBD1. Germline V gives CDR1 SNHLY, CDR2 FYNNEI. V shed 7 bases and J 6 bases; nucleotides not matched to a gene: 8. This CDR3 contains 14 residues. DNA for the CDR3: TGTGCCAGCATTCCGGGACAGGGTATGGATACGCAGTATTTT. Protein product: CASIPGQGMDTQYF.

The rearrangement links TRBV24-1 to TRBJ2-1; 8 bases match TRBD1. V gave up 3 bases and J gave up 4 bases; unmatched junction bases: 4. Germline V gene sequence: CDR1 KGHDR, CDR2 SFDVKD. CDR3 size: 15 residues. As DNA, the CDR3 is TGTGCCACCAGTGATACAGGACAGGGTTACAATGAGCAGTTCTTC. Translation: CATSDTGQGYNEQFF.

This clone was observed a few times. The chain links TRBV10-3 to TRBJ2-5; 12 bases match TRBD2. The CDR3 extends over 16 amino acids. Germline CDR1 is ENHRY and CDR2 is SYGVKD. Trimming at V came to 4 bases and at J to 5 bases, leaving 8 bases not matched to a gene. Here the CDR3 reads CAISGRLAGEFETQYF. CDR3 nucleotides: TGTGCCATCAGTGGCAGACTAGCGGGAGAGTTTGAGACCCAGTACTTC.

The rearrangement joins TRBV2 to TRBJ1-5, with D possibly TRBD1 on 6 matching bases. There are 15 residues in the CDR3. Germline V gene sequence: CDR1 SNHLY, CDR2 FYNNEI. V shed 7 bases and J shed 11 bases, with 24 bases lying between them. The CDR3, as DNA: TGTGCCAGCACCGTGGGACACAGGTCGATGGTGGCCCAGCATTTT. It codes for CASTVGHRSMVAQHF.

This clone turned up a few times. The chain has TRBV19 and TRBJ1-5, with a tentative D call TRBD1 (6 bases). CDR1 is LNHDA and CDR2 is SQIVND in the germline V gene (reference sequence). CDR3 length: 17 residues. The V end was cut by 0 bases, the J end by 4 bases, with 16 bases between. The CDR3 nucleotides are TGTGCCAGTAGTATAGACGTCGCCGGGACATTGAATCAGCCCCAGCATTTT. It translates to CASSIDVAGTLNQPQHF. Drawing the rest from reference TRBV19 and TRBJ1-5, the complete variable domain is DGGITQSPKYLFRKEGQNVTLSCEQNLNHDAMYWYRQDPGQGLRLIYYSQIVNDFQKGDIAEGYSVSREKKESFPLTVTSAQKNPTAFYLCASSIDVAGTLNQPQHFGDGTRLSIL.

The V gene is TRBV19, the J gene TRBJ2-2, with 9 bases aligning to TRBD1. The CDR3 covers 17 residues. V lost 6 bases, J lost 6 bases, and 14 bases stayed unmatched. Looked up from germline, CDR1 is LNHDA and CDR2 is SQIVND (reference sequence). The CDR3 DNA reads TGTGCCAGTAGGGCTCTGGACAGGGGATTGTTAGCCGGGGAGCTGTTTTTT. It codes for CASRALDRGLLAGELFF. Full variable domain (remainder filled in from reference TRBV19 and TRBJ2-2): DGGITQSPKYLFRKEGQNVTLSCEQNLNHDAMYWYRQDPGQGLRLIYYSQIVNDFQKGDIAEGYSVSREKKESFPLTVTSAQKNPTAFYLCASRALDRGLLAGELFFGEGSRLTVL.

The V call is TRBV7-2, the J call TRBJ2-3; 9 bases match TRBD2. Per germline, CDR1 SGHTA and CDR2 FQGNSA. Losses at the gene ends were 2 bases for V and 1 base for J; bases not matched to a gene: 4. CDR3 length: 16 amino acids. The CDR3 DNA reads as TGTGCCAGCAGCTTAAACGGCGGGGGGGGCACAGATACGCAGTATTTT. Translating it yields CASSLNGGGGTDTQYF.

This clone appeared a few times. The rearrangement uses TRBV5-1 and TRBJ2-5; D is possibly TRBD1 (6 bases). The CDR3 length is 15 residues. Looked up from germline, CDR1 is SGHRS and CDR2 is YFSETQ. Deletions cut 4 bases from V and 5 bases from J, with 18 bases between. DNA of the CDR3: TGCGCCAGCAGCCCGTCGGCAGGGGTATACGAGACCCAGTACTTC. Protein product: CASSPSAGVYETQYF.

A single count supports this clone. The rearrangement links TRBV25-1 to TRBJ1-3; 10 bases are shared with TRBD1. J was trimmed by 4 bases and V by 3 bases; bases with no gene match: 0. There are 14 residues in the CDR3. Germline values: CDR1 MGHDK, CDR2 SYGVNS. Written as DNA, the CDR3 is TGTGCCAGCAGTGAGACAGGGGGCGGAAACACCATATATTTT. Its protein is CASSETGGGNTIYF.

J is TRBJ2-2 and V is TRBV12-5; a weak D match, TRBD1 (6 bases). In germline, CDR1 is LGHNT, CDR2 FRNRAP. V lost 1 base and J lost 6, with 6 bases in between. The CDR3 runs to 13 residues. The CDR3 sequence: CASGLGGPGELFF. The CDR3 region has the DNA TGTGCTAGTGGTTTGGGGGGGCCCGGGGAGCTGTTTTTT.

The CDR3 sequence: CASSLAGFPSSPLHF. The CDR3 bases are TGTGCCAGCAGCTTAGCGGGATTTCCTAGCTCACCCCTCCACTTT. The chain carries TRBV7-2 and TRBJ1-6; D unresolved. V lost 0 bases and J lost 10, with 13 bases in between. The CDR3 consists of 15 residues. CDR1 SGHTA and CDR2 FQGNSA come from the germline V gene.

J is TRBJ1-4 and V is TRBV5-5; D not resolved. This CDR3 contains 14 residues. Trimming left V 6 bases short and J 7 bases short, with 16 bases between. Per the germline V gene, CDR1 is SGHKS and CDR2 is YYEKEE (reference sequence). In DNA form, the CDR3 reads TGTGCCAGCAACCGCGTCGGACGGGGTGAAAAACTGTTTTTT. Encoded protein: CASNRVGRGEKLFF.

V gene TRBV2 combines with J gene TRBJ1-1; D not resolved. CDR3 length: 12 amino acids. The V gene lost 6 bases and the J gene lost 7 bases, with 12 bases spanning the gap. Germline CDR1 SNHLY, CDR2 FYNNEI. CDR3: CASRILRVEAFF. The CDR3 DNA is TGTGCCAGCAGAATTCTAAGAGTTGAAGCTTTCTTT.

This rearrangement joins TRBV11-3 to TRBJ2-5; 14 nucleotides align to TRBD2. CDR3 size: 16 residues. The J segment lost 5 bases and the V segment lost 5 bases, leaving 7 bases of the junction unmatched. Looked up from germline, CDR1 is SGHNT and CDR2 is YENEEA. This CDR3 is CASSDGLAGGGETQYF. In nucleotides, the CDR3 is TGTGCCAGCAGCGACGGACTAGCGGGAGGTGGTGAGACCCAGTACTTC.

This chain uses TRBV6-2 or TRBV6-3 with TRBJ2-1; D is unclear. Between the trimmed V and J ends, which lost 5 bases and 13 bases, there was a span of 18 bases. Germline loops: CDR1 MNHEY, CDR2 SVGEGT. This CDR3 contains 13 residues. CDR3 loop: CASSQPPSNFQFF. CDR3 sequence (DNA): TGTGCCAGCAGTCAGCCTCCTAGTAATTTTCAGTTCTTC.

The chain carries TRBV19 and TRBJ1-2; D not certain. Trimming pared 4 bases from V and 2 bases from J, leaving 11 bases between. The germline V gene encodes CDR1 LNHDA and CDR2 SQIVND (reference sequence). The CDR3 runs to 14 residues. The CDR3 nucleotides are TGTGCCAGTAGTACTCTTCCCTCGAACTATGGCTACACCTTC. Amino acid sequence: CASSTLPSNYGYTF.

V and J are TRBV19 and TRBJ1-1, with D hard to call. Deletions cut 5 bases from V and 3 bases from J, with 7 bases between. The CDR3 covers 12 residues. Germline lookup yields CDR1 LNHDA and CDR2 SQIVND (reference sequence). This CDR3 reads CASSRSDTEAFF. Here the CDR3 DNA reads TGTGCCAGTAGTCGGTCAGACACTGAAGCTTTCTTT.

The chain combines TRBV6-5 with TRBJ1-1; no clear D. The V end was cut by 5 bases, the J end by 0 bases, with 7 bases between. Germline V gene sequence: CDR1 MNHEY, CDR2 SVGAGI. The CDR3 contains 13 residues. CDR3 protein: CASSQHVNTEAFF. Here the CDR3 DNA reads TGTGCCAGCAGTCAGCACGTGAACACTGAAGCTTTCTTT.

The V call is TRBV3-1 (or the pseudogene TRBV3-2), the J call TRBJ2-3; possibly TRBD2 for D (5 bases). Per germline, CDR1 LGHDT and CDR2 YNNKEL (reference sequence). Trimming removed 4 bases at V and 6 bases at J, with 14 bases between. This CDR3 has 14 amino acids. The CDR3 nucleotides are TGTGCCAGCAGCCCAACTCGGACTGTGGATACGCAGTATTTT. This gives the protein CASSPTRTVDTQYF.